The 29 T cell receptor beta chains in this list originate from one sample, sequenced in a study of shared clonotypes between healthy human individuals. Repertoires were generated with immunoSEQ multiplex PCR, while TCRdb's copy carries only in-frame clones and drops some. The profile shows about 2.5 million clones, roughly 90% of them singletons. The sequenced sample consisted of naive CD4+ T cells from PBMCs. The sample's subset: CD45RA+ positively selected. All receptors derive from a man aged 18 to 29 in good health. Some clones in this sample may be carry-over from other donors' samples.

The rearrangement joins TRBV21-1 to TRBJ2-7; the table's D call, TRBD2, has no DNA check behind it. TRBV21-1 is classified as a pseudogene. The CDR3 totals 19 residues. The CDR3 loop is CASSKAPTGTSGRGYEQYF. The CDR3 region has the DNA TGTGCCAGCAGCAAAGCGCCAACCGGGACTAGCGGGAGAGGTTACGAGCAGTACTTC.

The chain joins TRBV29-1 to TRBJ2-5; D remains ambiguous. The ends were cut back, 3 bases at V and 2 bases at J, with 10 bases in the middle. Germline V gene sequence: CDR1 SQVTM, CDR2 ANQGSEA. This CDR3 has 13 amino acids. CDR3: CSVEGKYQETQYF. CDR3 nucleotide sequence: TGCAGCGTTGAGGGCAAATATCAAGAGACCCAGTACTTC.

In DNA form, the CDR3 reads TGTGCCACCAGCAGAGGTAGGGAGGGAACTGAAGCTTTCTTT. Translating it yields CATSRGREGTEAFF. The V gene is TRBV15, the J gene TRBJ1-1, with unresolved D. CDR1 is LNHNV, CDR2 YYDKDF, per germline (reference sequence). The CDR3 extends over 14 amino acids. V lost 1 base and J 5 bases, leaving 11 bases between the germline ends.

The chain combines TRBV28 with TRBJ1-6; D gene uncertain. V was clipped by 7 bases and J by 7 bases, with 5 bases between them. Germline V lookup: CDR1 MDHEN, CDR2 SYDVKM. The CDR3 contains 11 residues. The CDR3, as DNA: TGTGCCAGCACCCAAAATTCACCCCTCCACTTT. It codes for CASTQNSPLHF.

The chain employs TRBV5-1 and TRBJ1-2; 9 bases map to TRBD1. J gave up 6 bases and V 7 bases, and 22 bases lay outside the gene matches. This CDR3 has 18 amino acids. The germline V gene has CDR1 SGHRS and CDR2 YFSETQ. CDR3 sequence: CASSVDGPTGTGLHGYTF. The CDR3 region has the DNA TGCGCCAGCTCCGTGGATGGGCCGACCGGGACAGGGTTGCATGGCTACACCTTC.

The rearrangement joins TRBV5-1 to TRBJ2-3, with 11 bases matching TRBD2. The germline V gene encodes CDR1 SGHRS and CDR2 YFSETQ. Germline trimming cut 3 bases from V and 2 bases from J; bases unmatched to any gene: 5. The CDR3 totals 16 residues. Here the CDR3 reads CASSWGTSGDTDTQYF. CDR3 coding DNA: TGCGCCAGCAGCTGGGGGACTAGCGGAGACACAGATACGCAGTATTTT.

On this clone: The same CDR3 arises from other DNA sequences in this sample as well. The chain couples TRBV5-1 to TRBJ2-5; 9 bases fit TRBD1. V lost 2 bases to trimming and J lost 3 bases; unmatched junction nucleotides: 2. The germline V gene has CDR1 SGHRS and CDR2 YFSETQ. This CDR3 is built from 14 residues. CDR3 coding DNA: TGCGCCAGCAGCTTACGACAGGGGGAAGAGACCCAGTACTTC. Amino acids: CASSLRQGEETQYF.

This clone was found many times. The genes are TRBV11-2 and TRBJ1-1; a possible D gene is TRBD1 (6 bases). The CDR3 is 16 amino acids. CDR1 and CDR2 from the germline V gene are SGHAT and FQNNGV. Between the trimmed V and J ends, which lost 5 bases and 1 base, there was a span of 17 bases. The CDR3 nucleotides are TGTGCCAGCAGCCCAAGGGGGGGCGGAACGAACACTGAAGCTTTCTTT. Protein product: CASSPRGGGTNTEAFF. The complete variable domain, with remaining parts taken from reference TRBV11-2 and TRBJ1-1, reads EAGVAQSPRYKIIEKRQSVAFWCNPISGHATLYWYQQILGQGPKLLIQFQNNGVVDDSQLPKDRFSAERLKGVDSTLKIQPAKLEDSAVYLCASSPRGGGTNTEAFFGQGTRLTVV.

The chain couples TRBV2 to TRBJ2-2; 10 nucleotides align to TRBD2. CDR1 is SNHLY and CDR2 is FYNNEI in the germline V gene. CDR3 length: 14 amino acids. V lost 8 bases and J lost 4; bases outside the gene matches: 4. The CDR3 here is CASRGLASTGELFF. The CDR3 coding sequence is TGTGCCAGCCGGGGACTAGCGTCCACCGGGGAGCTGTTTTTT.

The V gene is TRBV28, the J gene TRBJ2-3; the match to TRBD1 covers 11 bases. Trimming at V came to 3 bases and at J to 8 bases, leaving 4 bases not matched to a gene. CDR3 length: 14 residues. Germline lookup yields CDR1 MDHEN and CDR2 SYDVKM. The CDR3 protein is CASSLRDRGGTQYF. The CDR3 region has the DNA TGTGCCAGCAGTTTGAGGGACAGGGGGGGTACGCAGTATTTT.

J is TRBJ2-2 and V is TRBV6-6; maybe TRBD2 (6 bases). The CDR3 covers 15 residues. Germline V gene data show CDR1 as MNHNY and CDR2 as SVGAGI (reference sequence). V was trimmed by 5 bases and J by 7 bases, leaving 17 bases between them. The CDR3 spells CASSPSGTLNGELFF. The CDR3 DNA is TGTGCCAGCAGTCCCTCCGGGACTTTGAACGGGGAGCTGTTTTTT.

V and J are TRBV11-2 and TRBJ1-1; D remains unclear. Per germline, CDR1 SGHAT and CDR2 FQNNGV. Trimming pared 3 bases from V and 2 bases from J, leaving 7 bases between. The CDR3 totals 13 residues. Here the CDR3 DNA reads TGTGCCAGCAGCTTTAGGAGCAACACTGAAGCTTTCTTT. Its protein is CASSFRSNTEAFF.

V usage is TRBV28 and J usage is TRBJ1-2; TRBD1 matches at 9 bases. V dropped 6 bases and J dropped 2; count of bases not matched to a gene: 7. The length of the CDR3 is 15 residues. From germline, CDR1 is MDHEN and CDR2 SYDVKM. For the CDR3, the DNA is TGTGCCAGCAGGGGAGCCGGGACAGGGAACTATGGCTACACCTTC. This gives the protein CASRGAGTGNYGYTF.

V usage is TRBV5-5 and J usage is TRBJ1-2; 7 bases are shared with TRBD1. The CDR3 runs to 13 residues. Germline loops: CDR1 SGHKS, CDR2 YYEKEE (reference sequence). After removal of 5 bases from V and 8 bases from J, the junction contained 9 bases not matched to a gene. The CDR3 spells CASSRQGVIGYTF. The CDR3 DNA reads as TGTGCCAGCAGTCGACAGGGTGTGATCGGCTACACCTTC.

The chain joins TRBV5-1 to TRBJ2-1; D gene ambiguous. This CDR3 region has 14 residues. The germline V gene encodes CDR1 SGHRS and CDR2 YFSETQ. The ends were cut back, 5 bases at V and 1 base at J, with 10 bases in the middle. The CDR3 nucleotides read TGCGCCAGCAGAGAACTCCCGTCCTACAATGAGCAGTTCTTC. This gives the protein CASRELPSYNEQFF.

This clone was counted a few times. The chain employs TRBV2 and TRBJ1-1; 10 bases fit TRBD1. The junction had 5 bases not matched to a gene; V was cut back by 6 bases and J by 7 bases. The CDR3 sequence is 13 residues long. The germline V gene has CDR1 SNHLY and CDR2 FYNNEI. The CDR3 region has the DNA TGTGCCAGCAGCGGACAGGGGGACCTTGAAGCTTTCTTT. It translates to CASSGQGDLEAFF. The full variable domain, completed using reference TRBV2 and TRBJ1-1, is EPEVTQTPSHQVTQMGQEVILRCVPISNHLYFYWYRQILGQKVEFLVSFYNNEISEKSEIFDDQFSVERPDGSNFTLKIRSTKLEDSAMYFCASSGQGDLEAFFGQGTRLTVV.

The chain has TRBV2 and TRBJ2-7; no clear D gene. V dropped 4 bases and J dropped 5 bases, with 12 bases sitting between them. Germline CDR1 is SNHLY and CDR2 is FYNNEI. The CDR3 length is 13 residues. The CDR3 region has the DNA TGTGCCAGCAGTGTTGGGGTCCAGAACGAGCAGTACTTC. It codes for CASSVGVQNEQYF.

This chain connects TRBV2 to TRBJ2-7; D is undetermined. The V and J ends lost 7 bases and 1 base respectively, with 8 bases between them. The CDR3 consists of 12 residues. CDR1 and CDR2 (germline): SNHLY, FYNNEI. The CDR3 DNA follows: TGTGCCAGCACCCCGGATTCCTACGAGCAGTACTTC. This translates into CASTPDSYEQYF.

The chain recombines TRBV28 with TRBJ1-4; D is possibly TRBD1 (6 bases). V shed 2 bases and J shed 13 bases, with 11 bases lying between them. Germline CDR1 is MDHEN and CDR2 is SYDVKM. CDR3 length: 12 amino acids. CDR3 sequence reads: CASSLQGQGLFF. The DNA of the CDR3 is TGTGCCAGCAGTTTACAGGGGCAGGGACTGTTTTTT.

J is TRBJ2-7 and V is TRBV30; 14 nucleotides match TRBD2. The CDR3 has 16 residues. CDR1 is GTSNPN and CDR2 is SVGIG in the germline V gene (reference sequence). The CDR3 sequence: CGPPPTSGRADDEQYF. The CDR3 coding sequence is TGTGGCCCCCCCCCGACTAGCGGGAGGGCCGACGACGAGCAGTACTTC.

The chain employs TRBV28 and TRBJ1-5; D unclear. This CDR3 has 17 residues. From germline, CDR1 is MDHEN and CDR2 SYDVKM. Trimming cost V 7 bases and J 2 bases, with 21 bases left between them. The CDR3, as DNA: TGTGCCAGCACCCTCCTGTGGCAGGCGACTGGCAATCAGCCCCAGCATTTT. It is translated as CASTLLWQATGNQPQHF.

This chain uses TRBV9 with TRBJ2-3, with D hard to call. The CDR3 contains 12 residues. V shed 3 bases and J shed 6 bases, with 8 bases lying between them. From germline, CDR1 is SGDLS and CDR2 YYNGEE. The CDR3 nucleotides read TGTGCCAGCAGCGCGGAAGCTGATACGCAGTATTTT. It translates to CASSAEADTQYF.

CDR3 amino acids: CASMKPSEGNEQFF. For the CDR3, the DNA is TGCGCCAGCATGAAACCTTCGGAGGGGAATGAGCAGTTCTTC. The chain employs TRBV5-1 and TRBJ2-1; weak D call: TRBD2 (6 bases). Germline-derived CDR1 and CDR2 are SGHRS and YFSETQ. The CDR3 contains 14 residues. V shed 6 bases and J shed 7 bases, with 17 bases lying between them. Full variable domain (rest looked up from reference TRBV5-1 and TRBJ2-1): KAGVTQTPRYLIKTRGQQVTLSCSPISGHRSVSWYQQTPGQGLQFLFEYFSETQRNKGNFPGRFSGRQFSNSRSEMNVSTLELGDSALYLCASMKPSEGNEQFFGPGTRLTVL.

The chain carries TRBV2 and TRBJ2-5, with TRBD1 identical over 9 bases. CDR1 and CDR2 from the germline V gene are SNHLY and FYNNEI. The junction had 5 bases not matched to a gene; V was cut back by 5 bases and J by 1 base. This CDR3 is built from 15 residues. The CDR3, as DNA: TGTGCCAGCAGTTCCCTGACAGGGGGCCAAGAGACCCAGTACTTC. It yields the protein CASSSLTGGQETQYF.

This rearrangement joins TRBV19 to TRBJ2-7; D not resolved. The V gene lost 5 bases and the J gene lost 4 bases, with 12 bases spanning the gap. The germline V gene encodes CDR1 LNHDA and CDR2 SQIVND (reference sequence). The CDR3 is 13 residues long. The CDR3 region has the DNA TGTGCCAGTAGTCCGCCCCATGGGTACGAGCAGTACTTC. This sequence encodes CASSPPHGYEQYF.

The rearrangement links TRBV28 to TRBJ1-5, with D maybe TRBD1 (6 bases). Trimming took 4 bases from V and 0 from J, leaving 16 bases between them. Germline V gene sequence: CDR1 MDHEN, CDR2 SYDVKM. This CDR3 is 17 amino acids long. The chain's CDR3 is CASSSTQDSYSNQPQHF. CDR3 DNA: TGTGCCAGCAGTTCAACCCAGGACAGCTATAGCAATCAGCCCCAGCATTTT. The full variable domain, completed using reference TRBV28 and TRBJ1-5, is DVKVTQSSRYLVKRTGEKVFLECVQDMDHENMFWYRQDPGLGLRLIYFSYDVKMKEKGDIPEGYSVSREKKERFSLILESASTNQTSMYLCASSSTQDSYSNQPQHFGDGTRLSIL.

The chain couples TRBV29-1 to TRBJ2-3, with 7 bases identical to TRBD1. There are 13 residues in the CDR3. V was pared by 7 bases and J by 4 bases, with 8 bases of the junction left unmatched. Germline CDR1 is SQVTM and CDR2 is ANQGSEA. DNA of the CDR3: TGCAGCGCGGACAGGAACACCGCAGATACGCAGTATTTT. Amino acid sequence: CSADRNTADTQYF.

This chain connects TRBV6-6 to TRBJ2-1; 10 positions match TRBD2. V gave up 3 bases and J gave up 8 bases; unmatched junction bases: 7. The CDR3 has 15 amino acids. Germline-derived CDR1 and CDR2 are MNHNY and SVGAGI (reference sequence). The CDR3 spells CASSYGLAVGDEQFF. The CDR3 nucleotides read TGTGCCAGCAGTTATGGACTAGCGGTGGGGGATGAGCAGTTCTTC.

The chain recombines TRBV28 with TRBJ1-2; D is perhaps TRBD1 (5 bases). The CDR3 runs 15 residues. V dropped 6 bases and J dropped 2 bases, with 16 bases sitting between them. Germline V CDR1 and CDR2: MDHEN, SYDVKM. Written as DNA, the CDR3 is TGTGCCAGCAGCCCCAATTACAGGCTAAACTATGGCTACACCTTC. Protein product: CASSPNYRLNYGYTF.